The entry that follows covers one T cell receptor beta chain sequence. Its specificity is unknown. TCRdb reprocessed the 5' RACE reads via MiXCR and lists one record per CDR3 protein. The top ten clones hold 12% to 15% of a sample with approximately 150,000 distinct CDR3 sequences, about 15% of them seen once. The CDR3 length is 14 residues. CDR1 and CDR2 (germline): ENHRY, SYGVKD. The V gene lost 7 bases and the J gene lost 3 bases, with 15 bases spanning the gap. The entry originates in a study of T-cell memory formation after mild COVID-19. About the study: Across donors, TCR clusters were largely donor specific.

Study results and limitations: Clones contracting day 15 to 85 were balanced CD4/CD8; later expanders leaned CD4+. Confirmation was lacking for SARS-CoV-2 specificity of second-wave clones that peaked on day 37. The pre-infection memory compartment contained some responding clones, suggesting cross-reactive memory joined.

The sequence was collected from an adult woman who had mild COVID-19 (a few samples of this study predate the infection). Cell type and time point are not known. The chain employs TRBV10-3 and TRBJ1-1, with D possibly TRBD1 on 6 matching bases. The sequenced material came from PBMCs or a T cell subset sorted from them (not recorded which). The CDR3 here is CAIKIQGGDTEAFF. CDR3 sequence (DNA): TGTGCCATCAAGATACAGGGAGGGGACACTGAAGCTTTCTTT.